The subject of this entry is one T cell receptor beta chain. Sequencing was performed with immunoSEQ multiplex PCR; in TCRdb, only in-frame clones are kept and a portion is missing. The table records roughly 410,000 clones, about 91% of them present only once. The data are from a study of blood T cell repertoires in COVID-19. Trimming cost V 3 bases and J 3 bases; bases outside gene matches: 8. The CDR3 extends over 15 amino acids. Germline CDR1 and CDR2: KGHSH and LQKENI. Source material: peripheral blood. This chain connects TRBV18 to TRBJ2-7; 7 bases are a match to TRBD2. The sequence was collected from a woman in her forties with COVID-19, enrolled during active disease. CDR3 residues: CASSPRSGADYEQYF. CDR3 nucleotide sequence: TGTGCCAGCTCACCGCGGAGCGGGGCCGACTACGAGCAGTACTTC.